The TCR beta chain described here comes from a study of long-term antiretroviral therapy in people with HIV. Every one of the donors gave at least one pre-ART PBMC sample and at least two post-ART PBMC samples. The germline V gene has CDR1 LGHNA and CDR2 YNFKEQ. The CDR3 consists of 15 residues. V was cut by 0 bases and J by 2 bases, with 11 bases left in between. The authors ran the immunoSEQ assay, v3.0, at survey level. Using immunoSEQ multiplex PCR, the repertoire was profiled, and TCRdb retains in-frame clones only, with some absent. The top ten hold less than 20% of the sample, which has about 25,000 clones, 80% to 90% seen once.

This clonotype was sampled from a man aged 50 or older with HIV. The V call is TRBV4-2, the J call TRBJ2-7, with D perhaps given as TRBD1 or TRBD2 (5 bases each). The sequencing here drew on unsorted PBMCs, taken 1.2 years after starting antiretroviral therapy. The CDR3 sequence: CASSQDPLGAYEQYF. CDR3 DNA: TGTGCCAGCAGCCAAGACCCCTTGGGGGCCTACGAGCAGTACTTC.